These 25 T cell receptor beta chains originate from one sample sequenced in a study of CXCR3-negative and CXCR3-positive naive CD8 T cells. TRB cDNA libraries were made by UMI-labeled 5' RACE. TCRdb reprocessed the 5' RACE reads and stores each CDR3 protein as one record, lacking DNA. The sample table sets out more than 50,000 distinct CDR3 sequences. Input material: naive CXCR3- CD8+ T cells from blood. Subset reported: CD45RO-CCR7+CD27+CD95- naive CD8+ T cells lacking CXCR3 (TNR3-). These receptors originate from a human donor in good health. Some clones in this sample may be carry-over from other donors' samples.

The chain recombines TRBV3-1 with TRBJ2-1; no DNA is available, so the TRBD1 call from TCRdb remains unchecked. This CDR3 has 18 amino acids. From germline, CDR1 is LGHDT and CDR2 YNNKEL (reference sequence). CDR3: CASSPRGQGVSSYNEQFF.

CDR3 sequence: CASSQDRFVGLADTDTQYF. The genes are TRBV4-3 and TRBJ2-3; no DNA is available, so the TRBD2 call from TCRdb remains unchecked. Germline V gene sequence: CDR1 LGHNA, CDR2 YSLEER. The CDR3 has 19 residues.

J is TRBJ2-1 and V is TRBV20-1. Germline V lookup: CDR1 DFQATT, CDR2 SNEGSKA (reference sequence). CDR3 length equals 14 residues. This CDR3 reads CSARGTLSYNEQFF.

The chain links TRBV29-1 to TRBJ2-1; TCRdb lists TRBD1, though no DNA is available to test this call. CDR3 length: 15 residues. Germline V lookup: CDR1 SQVTM, CDR2 ANQGSEA. CDR3 region: CSVDGTEISYNEQFF.

Here the CDR3 reads CASSPRDRSKETQYF. V gene TRBV18 combines with J gene TRBJ2-5. Germline V lookup: CDR1 KGHSH, CDR2 LQKENI. The CDR3 is 15 amino acids. The variable domain in full, completed from reference TRBV18 and TRBJ2-5, reads NAGVMQNPRHLVRRRGQEARLRCSPMKGHSHVYWYRQLPEEGLKFMVYLQKENIIDESGMPKERFSAEFPKEGPSILRIQQVVRGDSAAYFCASSPRDRSKETQYFGPGTRLLVL.

The genes are TRBV7-3 and TRBJ2-1; TCRdb picks TRBD2, but there is no DNA to check that call. The CDR3 covers 16 residues. Germline-derived CDR1 and CDR2 are SGHTA and FQGTGA. This CDR3 reads CASSPGRLAPYNEQFF.

This chain uses TRBV27 with TRBJ2-7; the D gene TCRdb calls, TRBD1, cannot be checked with no DNA. The CDR3 has 17 residues. CDR1 is MNHEY, CDR2 SMNVEV, per germline (reference sequence). CDR3: CASTFAAQTGKGYEQYF.

The rearrangement links TRBV27 to TRBJ2-7; TCRdb indicates TRBD1, and absent DNA this call remains unverified. The CDR3 consists of 14 residues. Germline V lookup: CDR1 MNHEY, CDR2 SMNVEV (reference sequence). The CDR3 sequence is CASSLGQGAYEQYF.

The chain carries TRBV12-3 or TRBV12-4 and TRBJ2-2. CDR3 size: 15 residues. CDR3 sequence: CASSFAGVNTGELFF.

V is TRBV21-1 and J is TRBJ2-1. TRBV21-1 represents a pseudogene. CDR3 length: 15 amino acids. This chain's CDR3 is CASSKSDSSYNEQFF.

The chain links TRBV5-1 to TRBJ2-1. CDR1 and CDR2 from the germline V gene are SGHRS and YFSETQ. The CDR3 contains 11 residues. CDR3: CASSLNSEQFF. Complete variable domain (other parts from reference TRBV5-1 and TRBJ2-1): KAGVTQTPRYLIKTRGQQVTLSCSPISGHRSVSWYQQTPGQGLQFLFEYFSETQRNKGNFPGRFSGRQFSNSRSEMNVSTLELGDSALYLCASSLNSEQFFGPGTRLTVL.

The genes are TRBV7-9 and TRBJ1-1; lacking DNA, the TRBD1 call made by TCRdb goes unchecked. Germline CDR1 reads SEHNR; CDR2 reads FQNEAQ (reference sequence). The CDR3 sequence is 15 residues long. CDR3 residues: CASSLAGTGYTEAFF.

The chain uses TRBV29-1 and TRBJ2-2. The CDR3 spans 12 residues. CDR1 and CDR2 from the germline V gene are SQVTM and ANQGSEA. The CDR3 is CSVALRTGELFF.

V gene TRBV29-1 combines with J gene TRBJ2-7; TCRdb reports TRBD1, a call that lacks DNA to check it against. CDR1 and CDR2 (germline): SQVTM, ANQGSEA. The CDR3 covers 13 residues. This CDR3 reads CSVDRGESYEQYF.

V is TRBV7-9 and J is TRBJ2-1; without DNA, the TCRdb call of TRBD1 cannot be checked. The CDR3 contains 15 residues. Germline V gene lookup returns CDR1 SEHNR and CDR2 FQNEAQ (reference sequence). CDR3 region: CASSLPLKGGNEQFF.

V is TRBV12-3 or TRBV12-4 and J is TRBJ2-1; TCRdb proposes TRBD1, but this gene call is untestable without DNA. The CDR3 contains 17 residues. This CDR3 reads CASSGRWVSQGYNEQFF.

The V and J genes are TRBV7-9 and TRBJ2-1. The length of the CDR3 is 15 residues. The germline CDR1 and CDR2 sequences are SEHNR and FQNEAQ (reference sequence). This CDR3 reads CASSPISGSYNEQFF.

The rearrangement links TRBV7-3 to TRBJ1-1; TCRdb's assignment of TRBD1 cannot be checked, as there is no DNA. Germline V gene lookup returns CDR1 SGHTA and CDR2 FQGTGA. This CDR3 region has 16 residues. Here the CDR3 reads CASSLTRTGPNTEAFF.

The gene calls are TRBV10-3 and TRBJ2-7; TCRdb returns TRBD2, unconfirmable since there is no DNA. Per the germline V gene, CDR1 is ENHRY and CDR2 is SYGVKD. This CDR3 spans 17 amino acids. CDR3 in amino acids: CAISDPLRLAGAYEQYF.

V usage is TRBV29-1 and J usage is TRBJ2-1; with no DNA, the TCRdb D assignment of TRBD2 cannot be verified. CDR3 size: 15 residues. From germline, CDR1 is SQVTM and CDR2 ANQGSEA. CDR3: CSVDDSSGGFNEQFF.

The V call is TRBV4-1, the J call TRBJ2-7; the D call of TRBD2 rests on TCRdb alone, since no DNA is present to check it. The germline V gene encodes CDR1 MGHRA and CDR2 YSYEKL. This CDR3 has 18 residues. CDR3 sequence reads: CASSQVTSGRGGYYEQYF.

J is TRBJ2-3 and V is TRBV9. Germline V CDR1 and CDR2: SGDLS, YYNGEE. This CDR3 contains 15 residues. The CDR3 loop reads CASSGGSTSTDTQYF.

The rearrangement uses TRBV29-1 and TRBJ2-3; TCRdb names TRBD1, which stays unverified in the absence of DNA. The CDR3 totals 15 residues. Per germline, CDR1 SQVTM and CDR2 ANQGSEA. The CDR3 spells CSVEGGDRSTDTQYF.

The chain joins TRBV7-2 to TRBJ2-3; TCRdb's D gene call, TRBD2, goes unchecked for lack of DNA. Germline V gives CDR1 SGHTA, CDR2 FQGNSA. The CDR3 runs 16 residues. The CDR3 region is CASSFRGLVSADTQYF.

The rearrangement uses TRBV27 and TRBJ2-1; absent DNA, TCRdb's TRBD2 call cannot be checked. This CDR3 contains 14 residues. The germline V gene has CDR1 MNHEY and CDR2 SMNVEV (reference sequence). The chain's CDR3 is CASSPGLEPNEQFF.